This passage covers 9 T cell receptor beta chains from one sample sequenced in a study of siplizumab effects on memory and regulatory T cells. Assay: immunoSEQ multiplex PCR; the TCRdb copy retains only in-frame clones and omits some. The data hold some 120,000 clones, with approximately 94% observed a single time. Sequenced input: non-Treg CD4+ T cells sorted from blood. The receptor set was obtained from a human donor in good health.

This rearrangement joins TRBV18 to TRBJ1-1, with no clear D. V gave up 3 bases and J gave up 1 base, with 6 bases separating them. This CDR3 has 13 residues. Looked up from germline, CDR1 is KGHSH and CDR2 is LQKENI. The CDR3 region has the DNA TGTGCCAGCTCACCGTCTGAGAACACTGAAGCTTTCTTT. Residues: CASSPSENTEAFF.

This chain links TRBV5-1 with TRBJ2-1, with a possible D match to TRBD2 (6 bases). The V and J ends lost 0 bases and 7 bases respectively, with 14 bases between them. The CDR3 is made up of 15 amino acids. The germline V gene has CDR1 SGHRS and CDR2 YFSETQ. The CDR3 bases are TGCGCCAGCAGCTTGGATGGGGGAGGTGGGAATGAGCAGTTCTTC. This sequence encodes CASSLDGGGGNEQFF.

The rearrangement links TRBV7-2 to TRBJ2-1; D assignment may be TRBD1 or TRBD2 (5 bases each). CDR1 is SGHTA, CDR2 FQGNSA, per germline. Trimming shortened V by 5 bases and J by 3 bases, and 23 bases separated the two germline ends. This CDR3 comprises 18 residues. The CDR3 nucleotides are TGTGCCAGCAGCGCCCTTGAGGGGACCTATAATGTCTACAATGAGCAGTTCTTC. As protein: CASSALEGTYNVYNEQFF.

This sequence joins TRBV2 and TRBJ1-1; D is uncertain. Trimming took 9 bases from V and 7 from J, leaving 15 bases between them. Germline CDR1 and CDR2: SNHLY and FYNNEI. The CDR3 runs 12 residues. Here the CDR3 reads CASLWQQFEAFF. DNA of the CDR3: TGTGCCAGTCTATGGCAGCAGTTTGAAGCTTTCTTT. The whole variable domain, remainder taken from reference TRBV2 and TRBJ1-1, is EPEVTQTPSHQVTQMGQEVILRCVPISNHLYFYWYRQILGQKVEFLVSFYNNEISEKSEIFDDQFSVERPDGSNFTLKIRSTKLEDSAMYFCASLWQQFEAFFGQGTRLTVV.

The chain has TRBV29-1 and TRBJ2-2; D remains ambiguous. Trimming shortened V by 5 bases and J by 2 bases, and 9 bases separated the two germline ends. Germline V lookup: CDR1 SQVTM, CDR2 ANQGSEA. The CDR3 is 13 amino acids. The CDR3: CSVRQTNTGELFF. In DNA form, the CDR3 reads TGCAGCGTTAGGCAGACTAACACCGGGGAGCTGTTTTTT.

The V call is TRBV5-6, the J call TRBJ2-1, with a weak D call TRBD2 (6 bases). Deletions cut 4 bases from V and 3 bases from J, with 14 bases between. This CDR3 spans 15 amino acids. Germline V gene lookup returns CDR1 SGHDT and CDR2 YYEEEE. The CDR3 coding sequence is TGTGCCAGCAGCCCCGGGGAGCGGGTCTACAATGAGCAGTTCTTC. Translation: CASSPGERVYNEQFF.

V is TRBV10-3 and J is TRBJ1-3; possibly TRBD1 for D (5 bases). The CDR3 consists of 14 residues. Germline V CDR1 and CDR2: ENHRY, SYGVKD. Trimming pared 6 bases from V and 0 bases from J, leaving 9 bases between. The CDR3 is CAIRPDSSGNTIYF. The CDR3 DNA reads TGTGCCATCAGACCTGACAGCTCTGGAAACACCATATATTTT.

This chain links TRBV4-1 with TRBJ2-3; D remains unclear. V lost 3 bases, J lost 3 bases, and 7 bases lay in between. The CDR3 loop spans 13 amino acids. Looked up from germline, CDR1 is MGHRA and CDR2 is YSYEKL. The CDR3 reads CASSHLQTDTQYF. The CDR3 bases are TGCGCCAGCAGCCATTTACAGACAGATACGCAGTATTTT.

The rearrangement uses TRBV7-3 and TRBJ2-1; 7 positions match TRBD1. The CDR3 has 17 residues. V shed 2 bases, J shed 1 base, and the junction held 8 bases outside the gene matches. Germline V gives CDR1 SGHTA, CDR2 FQGTGA. CDR3 amino acids: CASSLSPTGLSYNEQFF. CDR3 in DNA: TGTGCCAGCAGCTTATCCCCGACAGGGCTTTCCTACAATGAGCAGTTCTTC. Looking up the rest from reference TRBV7-3 and TRBJ2-1 gives the full variable domain: GAGVSQTPSNKVTEKGKYVELRCDPISGHTALYWYRQSLGQGPEFLIYFQGTGAADDSGLPNDRFFAVRPEGSVSTLKIQRTERGDSAVYLCASSLSPTGLSYNEQFFGPGTRLTVL.